The subject of this entry is one TCR beta chain. CDR1 is MDHEN and CDR2 is SYDVKM in the germline V gene. The CDR3 runs to 11 residues. The Seattle patients joined while their infection was active and were tracked longitudinally afterward. The sample belongs to a study of blood T cell repertoires in COVID-19. At the level of the study: Samples representing acute and convalescent COVID-19 were sourced from the United States, Italy and Spain. Sources were T cells, B-cell-depleted T cells, or PBMCs; the material itself was cDNA or gDNA.

As originally analysed: The authors estimated nucleated cell counts from reference gene primer amplification. Profiled with immunoSEQ multiplex PCR; TCRdb holds only in-frame clones, not every one. From that table come the V and J calls and clone size; the DNA was used to work out D and trimming. The sample yields more than 200,000 clones, more than 75% seen once. The specimen sequenced was peripheral blood. The J gene is TRBJ2-5, the V gene TRBV28, with D perhaps TRBD1 (5 bases). This clonotype was obtained from a woman aged 60-75 years with COVID-19, enrolled during active disease. The CDR3 DNA reads TGTGCGATAGGGGTTCTAGAGACCCAGTACTTC. Translated: CAIGVLETQYF.